This T cell receptor beta chain was profiled in a study of radiotherapy plus CTLA-4 blockade in lung cancer. The V gene's germline CDR1 is MNHEY and CDR2 SVGAGI. With 6 bases removed from V and 6 bases from J, the gap between germline ends came to 20 bases. The CDR3 is 15 amino acids. Repertoires were generated with immunoSEQ multiplex PCR, while TCRdb's copy carries only in-frame clones and drops some. The top ten hold 2.5% to 3.5% of the sample, which has approximately 110,000 clones, more than 75% seen once. The receptor comes from a human donor with non-small cell lung cancer that progressed on radiotherapy plus ipilimumab. Some clones in this sample may be carry-over from other donors' samples. The chain is built from TRBV6-5 and TRBJ1-2; maybe TRBD1 (5 bases). The sample in question was peripheral blood, obtained from a patient treated with radiotherapy plus ipilimumab. CDR3 loop: CASRKGGSGGDGYTF. CDR3 sequence (DNA): TGTGCCAGCAGGAAGGGAGGCAGCGGAGGGGATGGCTACACCTTC.